This section outlines one T cell receptor (beta chain) sequence together with its context. Its matching antigen is unknown. These data are taken from a study of vaccination effects on CD4 cells after COVID-19. Whole-study context: The median interval between the second dose and post-vaccine sampling was 72 days.

V was shortened by 1 base and J by 3 bases, with 12 bases between the two germline ends. Germline V lookup: CDR1 SGHTA, CDR2 FQGNSA. This CDR3 region has 15 residues. The protocol was immunoSEQ multiplex PCR, while the TCRdb copy is restricted to in-frame clones and leaves out a portion. The table shows approximately 13,000 clones, with over 60% occurring only once. Study findings and constraints: Recruitment yielded few convalescent patients, and the study had no early post-infection timepoints.

Antigen-specific CD4+ T cells expanded by the ViraFEST assay with viral peptide pools were then sequenced. With 10 to 11 days of culture completed, CD4+ T cells were isolated. Participants received two doses of either the BNT162b2 or mRNA-1273 vaccine. Wells containing approximately 2 million PBMC each were cultured with roughly 10 IU/ml IL-2 and approximately 10 ug/ml peptides. This receptor was identified in a human donor who received a COVID-19 vaccine. The sequencing used CD4+ T cells from PBMCs cultured with SARS-CoV-2 spike peptides, collected after COVID-19 vaccination. The chain links TRBV7-2 to TRBJ1-1; a possible D gene is TRBD1 (6 bases). This CDR3 is CASSLGGQGHTEAFF. The CDR3 DNA is TGTGCCAGCAGCTTAGGTGGGCAGGGGCACACTGAAGCTTTCTTT.